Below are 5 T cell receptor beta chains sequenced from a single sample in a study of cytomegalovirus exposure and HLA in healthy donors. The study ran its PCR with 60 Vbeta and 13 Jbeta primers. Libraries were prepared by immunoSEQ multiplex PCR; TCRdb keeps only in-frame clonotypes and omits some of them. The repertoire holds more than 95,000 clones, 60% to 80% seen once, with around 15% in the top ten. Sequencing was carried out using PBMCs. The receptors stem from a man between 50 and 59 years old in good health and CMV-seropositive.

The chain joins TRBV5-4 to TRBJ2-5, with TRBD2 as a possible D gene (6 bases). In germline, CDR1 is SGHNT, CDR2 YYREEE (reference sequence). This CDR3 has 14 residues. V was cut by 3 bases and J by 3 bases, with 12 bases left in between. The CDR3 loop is CASSSPKREETQYF. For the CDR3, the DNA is TGTGCCAGCAGCTCCCCAAAGCGGGAAGAGACCCAGTACTTC.

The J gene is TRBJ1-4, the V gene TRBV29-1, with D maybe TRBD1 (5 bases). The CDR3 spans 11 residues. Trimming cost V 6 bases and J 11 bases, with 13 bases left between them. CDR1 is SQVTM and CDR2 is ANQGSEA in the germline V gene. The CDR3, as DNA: TGCAGCGTCGGGTGGGAGGGGAAACTGTTTTTT. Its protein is CSVGWEGKLFF. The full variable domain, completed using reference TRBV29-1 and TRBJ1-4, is SAVISQKPSRDICQRGTSLTIQCQVDSQVTMMFWYRQQPGQSLTLIATANQGSEATYESGFVIDKFPISRPNLTFSTLTVSNMSPEDSSIYLCSVGWEGKLFFGSGTQLSVL.

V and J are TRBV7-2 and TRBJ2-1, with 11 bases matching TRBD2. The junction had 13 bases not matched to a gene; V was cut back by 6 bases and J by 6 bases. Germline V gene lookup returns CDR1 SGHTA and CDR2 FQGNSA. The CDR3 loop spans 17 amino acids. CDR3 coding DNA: TGTGCCAGCAGTCCCACGGCCCTAGCGGGAGGAACCAATGAGCAGTTCTTC. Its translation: CASSPTALAGGTNEQFF.

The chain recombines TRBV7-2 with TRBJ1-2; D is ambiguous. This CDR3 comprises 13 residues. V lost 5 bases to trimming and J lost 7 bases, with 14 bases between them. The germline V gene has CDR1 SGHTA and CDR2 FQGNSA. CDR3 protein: CASSPPPLAGYTF. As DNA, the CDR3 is TGTGCCAGCAGCCCCCCCCCGCTAGCTGGCTACACCTTC. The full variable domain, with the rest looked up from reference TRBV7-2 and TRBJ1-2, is GAGVSQSPSNKVTEKGKDVELRCDPISGHTALYWYRQSLGQGLEFLIYFQGNSAPDKSGLPSDRFSAERTGGSVSTLTIQRTQQEDSAVYLCASSPPPLAGYTFGSGTRLTVV.

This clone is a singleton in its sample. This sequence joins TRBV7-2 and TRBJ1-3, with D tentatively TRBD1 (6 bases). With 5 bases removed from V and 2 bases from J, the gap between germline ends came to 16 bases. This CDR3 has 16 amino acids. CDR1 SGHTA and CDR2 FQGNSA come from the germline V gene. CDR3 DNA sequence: TGTGCCAGCAGCGCTAACAGGGTCGGGGCTGGAAACACCATATATTTT. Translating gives CASSANRVGAGNTIYF.